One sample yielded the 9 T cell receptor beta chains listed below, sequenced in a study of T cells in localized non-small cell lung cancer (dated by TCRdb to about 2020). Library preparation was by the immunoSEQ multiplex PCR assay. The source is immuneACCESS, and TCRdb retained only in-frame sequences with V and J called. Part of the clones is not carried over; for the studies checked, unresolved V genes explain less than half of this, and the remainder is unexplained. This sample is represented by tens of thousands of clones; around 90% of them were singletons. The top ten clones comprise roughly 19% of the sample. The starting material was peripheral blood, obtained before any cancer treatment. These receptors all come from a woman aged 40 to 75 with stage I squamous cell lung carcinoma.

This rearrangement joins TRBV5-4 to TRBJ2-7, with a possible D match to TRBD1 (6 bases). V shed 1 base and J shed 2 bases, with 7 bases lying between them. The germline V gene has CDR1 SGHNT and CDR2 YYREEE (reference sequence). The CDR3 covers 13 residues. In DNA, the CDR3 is TGTGCCAGCAGCTTGACAGGGACCTACGAGCAGTACTTC. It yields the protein CASSLTGTYEQYF.

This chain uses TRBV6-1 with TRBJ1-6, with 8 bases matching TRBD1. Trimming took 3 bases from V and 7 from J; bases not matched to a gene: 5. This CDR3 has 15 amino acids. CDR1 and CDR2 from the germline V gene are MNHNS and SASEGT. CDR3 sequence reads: CASSERTGPNSPLHF. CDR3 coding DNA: TGTGCCAGCAGTGAGCGGACAGGGCCGAATTCACCCCTCCACTTT.

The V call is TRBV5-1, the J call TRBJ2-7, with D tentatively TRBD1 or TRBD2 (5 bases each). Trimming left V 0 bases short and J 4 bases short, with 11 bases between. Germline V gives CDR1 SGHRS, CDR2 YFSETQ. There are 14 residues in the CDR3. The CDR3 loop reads CASSLDSGPYEQYF. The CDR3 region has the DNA TGCGCCAGCAGCTTGGATTCGGGACCATACGAGCAGTACTTC.

CDR3 region: CASNQDNSPLHF. The DNA of the CDR3 is TGTGCCAGCAACCAAGATAATTCACCCCTCCACTTT. The V and J genes are TRBV2 and TRBJ1-6; D not resolved. The CDR3 covers 12 residues. Germline CDR1 SNHLY, CDR2 FYNNEI. Trimming removed 7 bases from V and 5 bases from J, with 6 bases in between.

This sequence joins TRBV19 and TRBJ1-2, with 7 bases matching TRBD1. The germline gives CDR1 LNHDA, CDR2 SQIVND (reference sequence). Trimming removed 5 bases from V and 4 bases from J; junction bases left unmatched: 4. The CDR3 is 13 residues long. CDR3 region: CASSPDRFYGYTF. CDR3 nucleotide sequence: TGTGCCAGTAGTCCGGACAGGTTCTATGGCTACACCTTC.

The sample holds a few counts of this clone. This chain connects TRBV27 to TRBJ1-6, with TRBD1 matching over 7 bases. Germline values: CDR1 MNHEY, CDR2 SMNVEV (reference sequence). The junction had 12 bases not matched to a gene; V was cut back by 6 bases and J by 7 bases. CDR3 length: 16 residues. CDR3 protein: CASSIDRVHRNSPLHF. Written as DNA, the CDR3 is TGTGCCAGCAGCATTGACAGGGTTCATAGAAATTCACCCCTCCACTTT.

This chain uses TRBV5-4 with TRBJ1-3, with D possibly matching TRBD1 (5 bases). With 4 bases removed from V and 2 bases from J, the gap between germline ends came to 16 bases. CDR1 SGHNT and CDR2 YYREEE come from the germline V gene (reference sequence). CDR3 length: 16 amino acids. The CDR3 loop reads CASSPEPGGTGNTIYF. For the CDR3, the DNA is TGTGCCAGCAGCCCCGAGCCGGGGGGGACTGGAAACACCATATATTTT. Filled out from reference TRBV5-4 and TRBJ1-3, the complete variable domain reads ETGVTQSPTHLIKTRGQQVTLRCSSQSGHNTVSWYQQALGQGPQFIFQYYREEENGRGNFPPRFSGLQFPNYSSELNVNALELDDSALYLCASSPEPGGTGNTIYFGEGSWLTVV.

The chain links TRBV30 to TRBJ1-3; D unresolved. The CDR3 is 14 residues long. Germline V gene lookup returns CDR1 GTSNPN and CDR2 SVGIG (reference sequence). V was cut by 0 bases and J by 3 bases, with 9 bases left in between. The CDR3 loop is CAWSVWGVGNTIYF. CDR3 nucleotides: TGTGCCTGGAGTGTATGGGGTGTTGGAAACACCATATATTTT. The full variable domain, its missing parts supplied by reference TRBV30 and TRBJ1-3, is SQTIHQWPATLVQPVGSPLSLECTVEGTSNPNLYWYRQAAGRGLQLLFYSVGIGQISSEVPQNLSASRPQDRQFILSSKKLLLSDSGFYLCAWSVWGVGNTIYFGEGSWLTVV.

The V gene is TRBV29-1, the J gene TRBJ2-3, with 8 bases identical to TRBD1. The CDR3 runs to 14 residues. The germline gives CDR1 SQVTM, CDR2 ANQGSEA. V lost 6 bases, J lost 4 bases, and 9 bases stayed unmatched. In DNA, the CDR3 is TGCAGCGTAATGGACAGGGCAGTACCAGATACGCAGTATTTT. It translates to CSVMDRAVPDTQYF.